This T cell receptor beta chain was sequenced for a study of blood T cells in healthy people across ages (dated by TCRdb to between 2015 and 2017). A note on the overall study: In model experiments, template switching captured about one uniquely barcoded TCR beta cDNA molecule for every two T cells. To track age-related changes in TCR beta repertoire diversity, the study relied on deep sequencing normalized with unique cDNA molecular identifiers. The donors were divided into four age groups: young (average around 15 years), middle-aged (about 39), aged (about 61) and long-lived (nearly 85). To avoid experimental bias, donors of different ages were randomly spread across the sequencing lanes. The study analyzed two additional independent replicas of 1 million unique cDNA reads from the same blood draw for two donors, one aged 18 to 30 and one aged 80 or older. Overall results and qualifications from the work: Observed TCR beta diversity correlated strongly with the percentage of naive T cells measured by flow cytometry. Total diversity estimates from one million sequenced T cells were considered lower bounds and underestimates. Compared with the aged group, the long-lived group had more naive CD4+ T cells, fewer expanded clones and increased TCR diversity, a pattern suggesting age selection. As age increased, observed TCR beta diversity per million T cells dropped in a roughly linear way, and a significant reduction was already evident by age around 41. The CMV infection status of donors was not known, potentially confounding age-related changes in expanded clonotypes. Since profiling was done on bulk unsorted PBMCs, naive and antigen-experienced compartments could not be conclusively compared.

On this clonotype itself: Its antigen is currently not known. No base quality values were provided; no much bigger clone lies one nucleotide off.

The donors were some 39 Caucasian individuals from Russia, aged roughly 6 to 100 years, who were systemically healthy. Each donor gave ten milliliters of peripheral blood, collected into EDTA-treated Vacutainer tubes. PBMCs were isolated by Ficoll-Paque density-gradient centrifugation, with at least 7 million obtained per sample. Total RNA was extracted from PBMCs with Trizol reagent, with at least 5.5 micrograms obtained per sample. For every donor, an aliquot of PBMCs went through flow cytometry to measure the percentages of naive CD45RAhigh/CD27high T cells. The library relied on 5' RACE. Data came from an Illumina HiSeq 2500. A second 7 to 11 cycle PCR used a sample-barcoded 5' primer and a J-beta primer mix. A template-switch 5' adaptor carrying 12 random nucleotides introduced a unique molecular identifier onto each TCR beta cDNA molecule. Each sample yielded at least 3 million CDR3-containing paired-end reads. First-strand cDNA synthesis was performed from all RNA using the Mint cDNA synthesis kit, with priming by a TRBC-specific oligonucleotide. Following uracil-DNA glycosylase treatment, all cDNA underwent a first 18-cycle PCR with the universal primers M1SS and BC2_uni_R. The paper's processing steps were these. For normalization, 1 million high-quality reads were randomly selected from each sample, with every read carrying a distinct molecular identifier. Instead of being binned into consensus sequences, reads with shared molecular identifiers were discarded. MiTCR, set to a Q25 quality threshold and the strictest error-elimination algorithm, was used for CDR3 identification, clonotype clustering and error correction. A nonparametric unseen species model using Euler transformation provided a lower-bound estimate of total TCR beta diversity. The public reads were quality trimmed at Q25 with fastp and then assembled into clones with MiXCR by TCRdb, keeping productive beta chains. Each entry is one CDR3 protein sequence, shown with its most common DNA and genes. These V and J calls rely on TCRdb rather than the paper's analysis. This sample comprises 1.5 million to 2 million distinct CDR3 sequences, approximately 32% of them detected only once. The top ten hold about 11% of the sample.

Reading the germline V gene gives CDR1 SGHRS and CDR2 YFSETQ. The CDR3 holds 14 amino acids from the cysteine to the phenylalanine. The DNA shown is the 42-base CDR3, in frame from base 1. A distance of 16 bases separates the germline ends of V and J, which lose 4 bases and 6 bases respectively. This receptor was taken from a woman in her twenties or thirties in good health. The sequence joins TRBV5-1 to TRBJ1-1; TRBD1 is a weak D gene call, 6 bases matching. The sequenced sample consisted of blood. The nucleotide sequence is TGCGCCAGCAGCGGAACAGGGAATGAGGCTGAAGCTTTCTTT. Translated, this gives CASSGTGNEAEAFF.